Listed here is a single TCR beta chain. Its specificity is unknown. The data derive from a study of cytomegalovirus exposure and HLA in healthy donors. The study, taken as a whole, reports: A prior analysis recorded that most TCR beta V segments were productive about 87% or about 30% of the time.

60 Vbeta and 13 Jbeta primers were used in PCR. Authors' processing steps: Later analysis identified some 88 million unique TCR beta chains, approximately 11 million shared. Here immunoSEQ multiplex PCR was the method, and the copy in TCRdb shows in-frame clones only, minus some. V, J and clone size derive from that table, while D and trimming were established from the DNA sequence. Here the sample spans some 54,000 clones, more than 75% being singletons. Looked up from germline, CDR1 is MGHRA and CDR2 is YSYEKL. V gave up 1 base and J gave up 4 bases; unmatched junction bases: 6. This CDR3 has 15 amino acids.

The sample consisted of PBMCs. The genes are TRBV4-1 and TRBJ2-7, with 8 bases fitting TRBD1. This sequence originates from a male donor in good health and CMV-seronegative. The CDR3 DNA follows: TGCGCCAGCAGCCAAGGACAGGGGTCCACGTACGAGCAGTACTTC. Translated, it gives CASSQGQGSTYEQYF.